The clone carrying this T cell receptor beta chain was detected many times. V shed 3 bases, J shed 5 bases, and the junction held 21 bases outside the gene matches. The CDR3 covers 20 residues. Germline CDR1 reads MNHEY; CDR2 reads SVGAGI. Each CDR3 protein gets one entry after TCRdb re-called the RT-PCR reads with MiXCR. The sample lists about 700,000 distinct CDR3 sequences; around 14% were seen once. V is TRBV6-5 and J is TRBJ2-1; 8 bases align to TRBD2. The sequenced sample was memory CD4+ T cells from blood. This sequence originates from a female donor in good health, serving as a healthy control. The CDR3 DNA follows: TGTGCCAGCAGTTATTCCGGGGGGGGATACGCAGGGAGGGGTGACAATGAGCAGTTCTTC. Protein product: CASSYSGGGYAGRGDNEQFF.